This TCR beta chain is drawn from a study of T cell changes during pregnancy in multiple sclerosis (dated by TCRdb to the late 2010s). With regard to the full study: The study looked at changes in the T cell repertoire across pregnancy in women with multiple sclerosis.

Preparation of the library involved the immunoSEQ multiplex PCR assay. This is the immuneACCESS table as TCRdb keeps it, with only in-frame sequences that have V and J called. A part of the clones is gone; compared with another copy, unresolved V genes explain less than half, and the rest is unexplained. The sample table records tens of thousands of clones; around 95% of these occur just once. The top ten clones comprise 1.4% of the sample. Trimming costs V 0 bases and J 2 bases, and their ends lie 18 bases apart. The CDR3 numbers 17 residues from cysteine through phenylalanine. Only the CDR3 portion is preserved as DNA: 51 bases, with reading frame beginning at the first base. The germline V gene gives CDR1 as SGHRS and CDR2 as YFSETQ. On this clone: Its antigen target is currently unknown. No much larger clonotype is one base removed from it; base qualities were not supplied.

The TCR was taken from a female donor in good health, enrolled as a control in a pregnancy study. The chain is assembled from TRBV5-1 and TRBJ2-7, and the D gene may be TRBD1, 6 bases matching. The specimen was peripheral blood, collected in the third trimester of pregnancy. The CDR3 amino acid sequence is: CASSLAQASWGPYEQYF. Here is the DNA: TGCGCCAGCAGCTTGGCCCAGGCTAGCTGGGGGCCCTACGAGCAGTACTTC.